This TCR beta chain was retrieved from a study of cytomegalovirus exposure and HLA in healthy donors. Findings and limits, study-wide: Cytomegalovirus association was assigned to about 150 TCR beta chains. Later analysis identified a missense DCLRE1C variant that was linked to TCR beta V- and J-gene trimming. According to a later analysis, donors in an Asian-associated ancestry cluster reportedly had fewer N-insertions than the roughly 670-donor mean. The sole available immune exposure information was CMV serostatus.

The ends were cut back, 5 bases at V and 3 bases at J, with 11 bases in the middle. The CDR3 sequence is 13 residues long. Germline assignment: CDR1 SGHRS and CDR2 YFSETQ. PCR used 60 Vbeta primers and 13 Jbeta primers. Produced via immunoSEQ multiplex PCR; TCRdb's table is partial and in-frame only. Of 79,000 or so clones listed, roughly 80% are singletons. This clone is judged medium-sized. The antigen is not known. Source material: PBMCs. The V call is TRBV5-1, the J call TRBJ1-1; no clear D. This sequence originates from a woman between 35 and 50 years old in good health and CMV-seropositive. The chain's CDR3 is CASRSESYTEAFF. The DNA of the CDR3 is TGCGCCAGCAGATCTGAGTCGTACACTGAAGCTTTCTTT.